This entry features one T cell receptor (beta chain) sequence. Its cognate antigen is unknown. V dropped 2 bases and J dropped 6 bases, with 13 bases sitting between them. This CDR3 spans 15 amino acids. CDR1 is SGHNT, CDR2 YENEEA, per germline. Some clones are missing from TCRdb's copy, which holds only in-frame ones; the method was immunoSEQ multiplex PCR. The sample yields around 130,000 clones, over 90% seen once. These data are taken from a study of T cell responses to AZD1222 COVID-19 vaccine. Broader study findings: Possibly, clonal diversity was underestimated; donors were largely white British and included more females. Once two AZD1222 doses were given, Spike-specific TCR breadth and depth went up.

This receptor was taken from an adult in good health. The chain recombines TRBV11-3 with TRBJ2-2; TRBD1 might be the D (6 bases). This sample comprised peripheral blood, obtained on day 0 of AZD1222 vaccination. The CDR3 region has the DNA TGTGCCAGCAGCTTAAACCCCGGACAGTCCGGGGAGCTGTTTTTT. Its protein is CASSLNPGQSGELFF.